This TCR beta chain was recovered during a study of CD8+ T cells in alopecia areata. Study results and limitations: In scalp and blood during tofacitinib, many expanded lesional clones persisted. Scalp clonality and expanded CD8+ clones among the top 100 showed significant decreases with tofacitinib.

TCR sequencing used cDNA made by reverse transcription of extracted RNA. Sequenced by immunoSEQ multiplex PCR; TCRdb stores in-frame clones only, minus some. The sample holds roughly 180,000 clones, approximately 60% seen once. Treatment specified: oral pan-JAK inhibitor, 5-10 mg twice daily. The investigators collected lesional scalp punch biopsies and peripheral blood from alopecia areata patients. Details on this clone: The antigen remains undetermined.

Germline assignment: CDR1 GTSNPN and CDR2 SVGIG (reference sequence). V was cut by 4 bases and J by 6 bases, with 9 bases left in between. CDR3 length: 11 amino acids. This specimen consisted of CD4+ T cells sorted from blood, obtained at week 4, from a patient treated with tofacitinib. This clonotype originated in a human donor with alopecia areata. The genes are TRBV30 and TRBJ2-5; D perhaps matches TRBD1 (6 bases). The CDR3 nucleotides are TGTGCCTGGACAGGGGAAAAGACCCAGTACTTC. This translates into CAWTGEKTQYF.